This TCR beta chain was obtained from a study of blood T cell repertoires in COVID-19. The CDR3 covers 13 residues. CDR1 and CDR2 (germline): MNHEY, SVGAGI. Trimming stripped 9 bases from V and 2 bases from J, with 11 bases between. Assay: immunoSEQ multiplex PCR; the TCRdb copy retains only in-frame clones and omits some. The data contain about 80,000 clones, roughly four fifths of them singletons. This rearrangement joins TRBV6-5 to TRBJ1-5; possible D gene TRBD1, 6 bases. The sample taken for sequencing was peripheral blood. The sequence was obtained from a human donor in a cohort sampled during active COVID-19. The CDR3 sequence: CASRSGGNQPQHF. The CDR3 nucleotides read TGTGCCAGTCGATCAGGGGGCAATCAGCCCCAGCATTTT.